Below, 27 T cell receptor beta chains from the same sample are listed, as sequenced in a study of tumor-infiltrating lymphocytes in glioblastoma multiforme. TCR beta libraries were built from RNA through three nested multiplex PCR rounds using modified ARM-PCR. TCRdb reprocessed the multiplex PCR reads with MiXCR, giving one entry per CDR3 protein. This sample has some 10,000 distinct CDR3 sequences, with around 64% found just once. What was sequenced was brain tumor tissue. These receptors were taken from a male donor with glioblastoma.

This clonotype was picked up many times. This chain joins TRBV18 and TRBJ2-7, with 10 bases identical to TRBD2. This CDR3 is 15 amino acids long. Germline V gene data show CDR1 as KGHSH and CDR2 as LQKENI. V dropped 3 bases and J dropped 3; count of bases not matched to a gene: 5. The CDR3 here is CASSPGSSGSYEQYF. The CDR3 DNA follows: TGTGCCAGCTCACCGGGGTCTAGCGGGAGCTACGAGCAGTACTTC.

In regard to this clonotype: A read error may account for a junction end that differs from germline. The chain joins TRBV6-2 or TRBV6-3 to TRBJ2-1, with a possible D match to TRBD2 (6 bases). Per the germline V gene, CDR1 is MNHEY and CDR2 is SVGEGT. The CDR3 is made up of 16 amino acids. The DNA for the CDR3 is TGTGCCAGCAGTTTGGAGGGACTTCCTCCCTACAATGAACAGTTCTTC. Protein: CASSLEGLPPYNEQFF.

The chain joins TRBV11-2 to TRBJ2-1; D uncertain. Germline assignment: CDR1 SGHAT and CDR2 FQNNGV. This CDR3 region has 15 residues. Trimming left V 4 bases short and J 0 bases short, with 10 bases between. The CDR3 region is CASSSSQFSYNEQFF. The CDR3 DNA follows: TGTGCCAGCAGCTCCTCCCAGTTCTCCTACAATGAGCAGTTCTTC.

For this clonotype: Because the CDR3 is missing its conserved closing phenylalanine or tryptophan, this is likely a read error. The V and J genes are TRBV29-1 and TRBJ2-1; a weak D match, TRBD1 (5 bases). Germline CDR1 SQVTM, CDR2 ANQGSEA. The CDR3 is 14 residues long. The CDR3 sequence is CSGWWGGSYNKQFY. The CDR3 nucleotides are TGCAGCGGGTGGTGGGGCGGCTCCTACAATAAGCAGTTCTAC.

In its sample, this clonotype was seen once. A much larger clone differs from this one at a single base, so this may be a read error. V gene TRBV10-3 combines with J gene TRBJ2-1; 7 bases map to TRBD2. This CDR3 contains 16 residues. The germline gives CDR1 ENHRY, CDR2 SYGVKD. The CDR3 reads CAINEWDYMSYNEQFF. The CDR3 DNA reads TGTGCCATCAATGAGTGGGACTACATGTCCTACAATGAGCAGTTCTTC.

The chain is built from TRBV29-1 and TRBJ1-1, with 10 bases matching TRBD1. Trimming took 7 bases from V and 2 from J; bases not matched to a gene: 7. This CDR3 has 14 amino acids. Germline-derived CDR1 and CDR2 are SQVTM and ANQGSEA. The CDR3 DNA is TGCAGCGCCGGGACAGGGGTTTATAACACTGAAGCTTTCTTT. This gives the protein CSAGTGVYNTEAFF.

Notes on this clonotype: At one boundary the junction diverges from the germline segment, which might be a read error. The chain has TRBV20-1 and TRBJ2-4; 8 bases fit TRBD1. The CDR3 has 19 residues. CDR1 is DFQATT, CDR2 SNEGSKA, per germline (reference sequence). The CDR3 reads CSAREPDREIRKAKKIQYF. The DNA for the CDR3 is TGCAGTGCTAGAGAACCGGACAGGGAGATTCGGAAAGCCAAAAAAATTCAGTACTTC.

The chain combines TRBV12-3 or TRBV12-4 with TRBJ2-7, with no clear D. This CDR3 is 13 amino acids long. With 6 bases removed from V and 3 bases from J, the gap between germline ends came to 12 bases. CDR3 region: CASRPPGGYEQYF. The CDR3 region has the DNA TGTGCCAGCAGACCCCCGGGCGGCTACGAGCAGTACTTC.

This clonotype was observed a few times. This sequence joins TRBV11-2 and TRBJ2-3; D uncertain. The V gene lost 3 bases and the J gene lost 6 bases, with 13 bases spanning the gap. The V gene's germline CDR1 is SGHAT and CDR2 FQNNGV. The CDR3 consists of 14 residues. The CDR3 bases are TGTGCCAGCAGCTTGAACCCGGAGCCCGATACGCAGTATTTT. This encodes CASSLNPEPDTQYF. The full variable domain, its missing parts supplied by reference TRBV11-2 and TRBJ2-3, is EAGVAQSPRYKIIEKRQSVAFWCNPISGHATLYWYQQILGQGPKLLIQFQNNGVVDDSQLPKDRFSAERLKGVDSTLKIQPAKLEDSAVYLCASSLNPEPDTQYFGPGTRLTVL.

On this clonotype: The CDR3 does not close with the conserved phenylalanine or tryptophan, likely indicating a read error. V and J are TRBV20-1 and TRBJ2-7; the match to TRBD2 covers 8 bases. The CDR3 runs to 13 residues. Germline-derived CDR1 and CDR2 are DFQATT and SNEGSKA (reference sequence). CDR3 DNA: TGCAATGCTATCGGGGGGGGCTCCTACGAGCAGTACTTA. Its translation is CNAIGGGSYEQYL.

In this sample, this clonotype turned up once. In this CDR3 the conserved last residue, phenylalanine or tryptophan, is missing, so a read error is likely. CDR3 nucleotide sequence: TGTGCCAGCAGTCTAGCGGACATTAACGCTGAAGCTTTCTTA. Protein: CASSLADINAEAFL. The J gene is TRBJ1-1, the V gene TRBV12-3 or TRBV12-4; weak D call: TRBD1 (5 bases). The CDR3 has 14 amino acids.

This chain links TRBV11-3 with TRBJ2-5; 14 bases match TRBD2. Trimming cost V 5 bases and J 5 bases; bases outside gene matches: 7. The CDR3 extends over 16 amino acids. Looked up from germline, CDR1 is SGHNT and CDR2 is YENEEA. The CDR3 reads CASSPGTSGGKETQYF. The CDR3 DNA reads as TGTGCCAGCAGCCCCGGGACTAGCGGGGGAAAGGAGACCCAGTACTTC.

The CDR3 sequence is CASSLTGRGDTQYF. In nucleotides, the CDR3 is TGTGCCAGCAGTTTGACTGGCAGAGGAGATACGCAGTATTTT. V gene TRBV6-5 combines with J gene TRBJ2-3; no reliable D call. The V end was cut by 4 bases, the J end by 5 bases, with 13 bases between. The germline V gene has CDR1 MNHEY and CDR2 SVGAGI. This CDR3 is built from 14 residues.

In this sample, this clonotype turned up once. V gene TRBV11-1 combines with J gene TRBJ2-5, with 11 bases aligning to TRBD1. The CDR3 sequence is 14 residues long. Trimming at V came to 4 bases and at J to 3 bases, leaving 1 base not matched to a gene. Germline V gene data show CDR1 as SGHAT and CDR2 as FQDESV (reference sequence). This CDR3 reads CASSWDRGKETQYF. The CDR3 DNA sequence: TGTGCCAGCAGCTGGGACAGGGGGAAAGAGACCCAGTACTTC.

V is TRBV20-1 and J is TRBJ2-7, with D possibly matching TRBD1 (6 bases). The V gene lost 0 bases and the J gene lost 5 bases, with 17 bases spanning the gap. The CDR3 is made up of 15 amino acids. The V gene's germline CDR1 is DFQATT and CDR2 SNEGSKA (reference sequence). This chain's CDR3 is CSARDVAGARNEQYF. DNA for the CDR3: TGCAGTGCTAGAGATGTGGCAGGGGCTAGGAACGAGCAGTACTTC.

On this clonotype: It may be a read error: a sequence one base away is much more abundant. The rearrangement uses TRBV7-9 and TRBJ2-7; D might be TRBD2 (7 bases). The CDR3 is 14 amino acids. The germline V gene encodes CDR1 SEHNR and CDR2 FQNEAQ (reference sequence). V lost 1 base and J lost 1, with 8 bases in between. The chain's CDR3 is CASSLEGGSYEQYF. The CDR3 coding sequence is TGTGCCAGCAGCTTAGAGGGGGGGTCCTACGAGCAGTACTTC.

The chain is built from TRBV28 and TRBJ2-2, with TRBD2 identical over 7 bases. V lost 4 bases, J lost 5 bases, and 7 bases stayed unmatched. The CDR3 has 15 amino acids. Germline CDR1 reads MDHEN; CDR2 reads SYDVKM. Here the CDR3 reads CASSSGAGETGELFF. CDR3 in DNA: TGTGCCAGCAGTTCTGGCGCGGGAGAGACCGGGGAGCTGTTTTTT. The full variable domain, its missing parts supplied by reference TRBV28 and TRBJ2-2, is DVKVTQSSRYLVKRTGEKVFLECVQDMDHENMFWYRQDPGLGLRLIYFSYDVKMKEKGDIPEGYSVSREKKERFSLILESASTNQTSMYLCASSSGAGETGELFFGEGSRLTVL.

A remark on this clonotype: At one of its ends the junction is not consistent with the germline gene, which may arise from a read error. The chain employs TRBV11-2 and TRBJ2-1, with D possibly being TRBD1 (6 bases). The CDR3 runs 17 residues. The germline CDR1 and CDR2 sequences are SGHAT and FQNNGV. CDR3 in DNA: TGTGCCAGCAGCTTAGCAATATGGGGGCCTTCGCGCAATCAGCAGTTCTTC. Amino acid sequence: CASSLAIWGPSRNQQFF. Full variable domain (rest looked up from reference TRBV11-2 and TRBJ2-1): EAGVAQSPRYKIIEKRQSVAFWCNPISGHATLYWYQQILGQGPKLLIQFQNNGVVDDSQLPKDRFSAERLKGVDSTLKIQPAKLEDSAVYLCASSLAIWGPSRNQQFFGPGTRLTVL.

This chain links TRBV10-3 with TRBJ1-6; D gene ambiguous. Looked up from germline, CDR1 is ENHRY and CDR2 is SYGVKD. The V end lost 10 bases, the J end lost 0 bases, and 13 bases lay between the germline ends. There are 15 residues in the CDR3. The CDR3 DNA reads as TGTGCCACCTCTGACACTGACTCCTATAATTCACCCCTCCACTTT. Encoded protein: CATSDTDSYNSPLHF.

On this clonotype itself: A much larger clone differs from this one at a single base, so this may be a read error. The V call is TRBV11-2, the J call TRBJ2-7; 10 positions match TRBD1. The CDR3 has 18 residues. CDR1 and CDR2 (germline): SGHAT, FQNNGV. The CDR3: CVSSTLQLTGGPIRGQYF. The CDR3 DNA reads as TGTGTCAGCAGCACTCTTCAACTGACAGGGGGCCCTATACGGGGGCAGTACTTC.

Comment on this clonotype: One end of the junction varies from germline; a read error may be responsible. DNA of the CDR3: TGTGCCAGCAGTCCGAGGTCGAAGCGGACCTACGAACAGTACTTC. This encodes CASSPRSKRTYEQYF. The rearrangement joins TRBV11-2 to TRBJ2-7; the D gene is possibly TRBD2 (5 bases). This CDR3 has 15 residues. The germline CDR1 and CDR2 sequences are SGHAT and FQNNGV.

The chain is built from TRBV4-3 and TRBJ1-4; TRBD1 agrees at 7 bases. Trimming removed 3 bases from V and 14 bases from J; junction bases left unmatched: 9. The CDR3 length is 13 residues. Per the germline V gene, CDR1 is LGHNA and CDR2 is YSLEER. Here the CDR3 reads CASSHPRQGELFF. The CDR3 DNA reads as TGCGCCAGCAGCCACCCCCGACAGGGCGAGCTGTTTTTT.

Of note for this clonotype: One junction end does not reproduce the germline sequence, and a read error may be involved. The chain employs TRBV2 and TRBJ2-5; the match to TRBD2 covers 12 bases. The V gene's germline CDR1 is SNHLY and CDR2 FYNNEI. The CDR3 is 14 residues long. The CDR3 spells CAGSSSGREEAQYF. The CDR3, as DNA: TGTGCCGGCAGTTCTAGCGGGAGGGAGGAGGCCCAGTACTTC.

This clonotype was counted between two and nine times. Mismatch with germline at one junction end may stem from a read error. The gene calls are TRBV10-3 and TRBJ2-5; no clear D gene. Germline CDR1 reads ENHRY; CDR2 reads SYGVKD. The CDR3 length is 17 residues. This CDR3 is CAISEIVGRVAQETQYF. The CDR3, as DNA: TGTGCTATCAGTGAGATTGTAGGTAGGGTTGCCCAAGAGACCCAGTACTTC.

J is TRBJ1-3 and V is TRBV20-1; the D is unclear. Between the trimmed V and J ends, which lost 1 base and 1 base, there was a span of 2 bases. The CDR3 has 12 residues. CDR1 DFQATT and CDR2 SNEGSKA come from the germline V gene (reference sequence). In DNA, the CDR3 is TGCAGTGCTAGAGGATCTGGAAACACCATATATTTT. Translation: CSARGSGNTIYF.

As concerns this clonotype: One junction end disagrees with the germline gene, perhaps due to a read error. The rearrangement uses TRBV10-3 and TRBJ2-7; 10 nucleotides agree with TRBD1. Germline V gene lookup returns CDR1 ENHRY and CDR2 SYGVKD. The CDR3 is made up of 14 amino acids. The CDR3 nucleotides are TGTGCCATCAGTGAGATGGGACAGGGGTACGAACAGTACTTC. Protein: CAISEMGQGYEQYF.

Of note for this clonotype: A read error may be the cause here, since a much bigger clone is one base away. This chain uses TRBV5-1 with TRBJ1-1; the D gene is possibly TRBD1 (5 bases). The CDR3 length is 14 residues. Germline V gives CDR1 SGHRS, CDR2 YFSETQ. This CDR3 is CASSLAGGYIEALF. The DNA of the CDR3 is TGCGCCAGCAGCTTGGCCGGGGGTTACATTGAAGCTCTCTTT.